Shown below are 9 T cell receptor beta chains from a single sample sequenced in a study of lymphopenia after photon versus proton radiotherapy. TCRdb's copy holds only in-frame clones and misses some; the assay was immunoSEQ multiplex PCR. The sample holds about 24,000 clones; over 65% are singletons and the top ten take roughly a quarter. The sample here was peripheral blood, taken from a patient treated with photon-based radiotherapy. The receptors shown here come from a man between 35 and 55 years old with gastric cancer.

The rearrangement links TRBV19 to TRBJ2-7; possible D gene TRBD1, 5 bases. Deletions cut 5 bases from V and 2 bases from J, with 10 bases between. The CDR3 runs 13 residues. Germline CDR1 LNHDA, CDR2 SQIVND (reference sequence). CDR3 residues: CASSSARAYEQYF. In nucleotides, the CDR3 is TGTGCCAGTAGTTCCGCCAGGGCCTACGAGCAGTACTTC. Variable domain in full (rest from reference TRBV19 and TRBJ2-7): DGGITQSPKYLFRKEGQNVTLSCEQNLNHDAMYWYRQDPGQGLRLIYYSQIVNDFQKGDIAEGYSVSREKKESFPLTVTSAQKNPTAFYLCASSSARAYEQYFGPGTRLTVT.

The DNA for the CDR3 is TGTGCCAGCAGCTTAGACGGGGCCCTGCGGGCTCTCTCGGGAAACACCATATATTTT. It yields the protein CASSLDGALRALSGNTIYF. The V gene is TRBV11-2, the J gene TRBJ1-3; D may be TRBD1 (5 bases). Trimming shortened V by 0 bases and J by 4 bases, and 22 bases separated the two germline ends. The germline V gene has CDR1 SGHAT and CDR2 FQNNGV. The CDR3 has 19 amino acids.

The V gene is TRBV10-3, the J gene TRBJ1-2, with D possibly being TRBD1 (6 bases). The V gene's germline CDR1 is ENHRY and CDR2 SYGVKD. The CDR3 contains 11 residues. The CDR3 nucleotides are TGTGGCGTACAGGGCGACTATGGCTACACCTTC. It translates to CGVQGDYGYTF.

CDR3 region: CASSPPVMNTEAFF. For the CDR3, the DNA is TGTGCCAGCTCACCACCCGTTATGAACACTGAAGCTTTCTTT. The chain joins TRBV18 to TRBJ1-1; D call uncertain. Germline V lookup: CDR1 KGHSH, CDR2 LQKENI. The CDR3 loop spans 14 amino acids. Trimming cost V 0 bases and J 0 bases, with 5 bases left between them.

V and J are TRBV11-3 and TRBJ2-5, with unresolved D. The CDR3 is 12 amino acids. Germline CDR1 is SGHNT and CDR2 is YENEEA. V was trimmed by 10 bases and J by 1 base, leaving 10 bases between them. The CDR3 DNA reads as TGTGCCACCGACGGGCCCCAAGAGACCCAGTACTTC. This encodes CATDGPQETQYF. Together with reference TRBV11-3 and TRBJ2-5, the CDR3 gives the full variable domain: EAGVVQSPRYKIIEKKQPVAFWCNPISGHNTLYWYLQNLGQGPELLIRYENEEAVDDSQLPKDRFSAERLKGVDSTLKIQPAELGDSAVYLCATDGPQETQYFGPGTRLLVL.

This clone showed up just a few times. Other DNA sequences in the sample encode the same CDR3. This sequence joins TRBV10-2 and TRBJ1-5; TRBD1 is a possible D gene (5 bases). The CDR3 is 16 amino acids. The germline V gene has CDR1 WSHSY and CDR2 SAAADI. The germline V and J ends were trimmed by 0 bases and 4 bases, with 13 bases remaining between them. The CDR3 nucleotides are TGCGCCAGCAGTGAGTCCCCAGGGAACAGTAATCAGCCCCAGCATTTT. It codes for CASSESPGNSNQPQHF.

The chain links TRBV9 to TRBJ1-2; 11 bases map to TRBD1. The trim removed 4 bases at V and 6 bases at J, leaving 5 bases unmatched. Per the germline V gene, CDR1 is SGDLS and CDR2 is YYNGEE. This CDR3 has 14 residues. CDR3 sequence (DNA): TGTGCCAGCAGCTCCCGGGACAGGGGGGATGGCTACACCTTC. This sequence encodes CASSSRDRGDGYTF.

The chain uses TRBV7-5 and TRBJ1-4. TRBV7-5 is reported as a pseudogene. CDR3 length: 14 residues. CDR3 in amino acids: CARSPEGVDEKLFF. In DNA form, the CDR3 reads TGTGCCAGAAGCCCCGAGGGAGTGGACGAAAAACTGTTTTTT.

The chain combines TRBV4-1 with TRBJ1-4, with no clear D. Trimming took 6 bases from V and 0 from J, leaving 11 bases between them. CDR3 length: 15 residues. In germline, CDR1 is MGHRA, CDR2 YSYEKL. The chain's CDR3 is CASRPPGPTNEKLFF. The CDR3 DNA follows: TGCGCCAGCAGACCGCCGGGTCCAACTAATGAAAAACTGTTTTTT.